The rows below give T cell receptor beta chains drawn from one sample of a study of HIV-infected children after antiretroviral therapy interruption. TCRdb fed the 3' RACE reads into MiXCR, producing one record per CDR3 protein. The sample consists of 40,000 to 50,000 distinct CDR3 sequences, around 4.5% of them appearing once. Sequenced here: CD45RA+ CD4+ T cells from PBMCs, pooled from several time points, sampled from a donor given antiretroviral therapy, either interrupted or continuous. The receptor source for this set is a pool of human donors with HIV. The CDR3 runs from the conserved cysteine through the conserved F or W. D genes are given only for firm matches. Size is stated for part of the rows, as once, few or many counts, or as a class when the clone is expanded.

cdr3_nt: TGTGCCAGCAGGGCCCAGGGGTCTACCACTGAAGCTTTCTTT
cdr3_aa: CASRAQGSTTEAFF
clone_size: many
j_call: TRBJ1-1
v_call: TRBV27
d_call: -

cdr3_nt: TGTGCTAGTGGTCAAAGCCCTCAGGGTGGCCCCCAGGTCGCCGGGGAGCTGTTTTTT
cdr3_aa: CASGQSPQGGPQVAGELFF
clone_size: many
j_call: TRBJ2-2
v_call: TRBV12-5
d_call: -

cdr3_nt: TGCAGTGCCAAAACTAGCGGCAACACAGATACGCAGTATTTT
cdr3_aa: CSAKTSGNTDTQYF
clone_size: many
j_call: TRBJ2-3
v_call: TRBV20-1
d_call: TRBD2

cdr3_nt: TGTGCCAGCGGGGCAGGGGGCCAGACCTACGAGCAGTACTTC
cdr3_aa: CASGAGGQTYEQYF
clone_size: many
j_call: TRBJ2-7
v_call: TRBV27
d_call: TRBD1

cdr3_nt: TGTGCCAGCAGGCGACAGGGGGCCACCGGGGAGCTGTTTTTT
cdr3_aa: CASRRQGATGELFF
clone_size: -
j_call: TRBJ2-2
v_call: TRBV12-3/TRBV12-4
d_call: TRBD1

cdr3_nt: TGTGCCAGCAGGGGACTAGCGACCTATGAGCAGTTCTTC
cdr3_aa: CASRGLATYEQFF
clone_size: many
j_call: TRBJ2-1
v_call: TRBV12-3/TRBV12-4
d_call: TRBD2

cdr3_nt: TGTGCCAGCACCCGGACCCAAAATAACAATCAGCCCCAGCATTTT
cdr3_aa: CASTRTQNNNQPQHF
clone_size: many
j_call: TRBJ1-5
v_call: TRBV12-3/TRBV12-4
d_call: -

cdr3_nt: TGTGCCAGCAGTGTAGCGGATATGAACACTGAAGCTTTCTTT
cdr3_aa: CASSVADMNTEAFF
clone_size: few
j_call: TRBJ1-1
v_call: TRBV2
d_call: -

cdr3_nt: TGTGCCAGCAGTTTAAACGGGGGGGCGTTCACCTTC
cdr3_aa: CASSLNGGAFTF
clone_size: few
j_call: TRBJ1-2
v_call: TRBV28
d_call: -

cdr3_nt: TGCAGTGCTAGGGGGTCGGGCCTACAGCAGTACTTC
cdr3_aa: CSARGSGLQQYF
clone_size: few
j_call: TRBJ2-7
v_call: TRBV20-1
d_call: -

cdr3_nt: TGTGCCAGCAGCTTGGAACGGGAGCAGTACTTC
cdr3_aa: CASSLEREQYF
clone_size: -
j_call: TRBJ2-7
v_call: TRBV5-4
d_call: -

cdr3_nt: TGTGCCAGTAGTACTCGCGGTGAAGGTAACACAGATACGCAGTATTTT
cdr3_aa: CASSTRGEGNTDTQYF
clone_size: many
j_call: TRBJ2-3
v_call: TRBV19
d_call: -

cdr3_nt: TGTGCCATCAGTCCTTACAGGGGTGAGCAGTACTTC
cdr3_aa: CAISPYRGEQYF
clone_size: many
j_call: TRBJ2-7
v_call: TRBV10-3
d_call: TRBD1

cdr3_nt: TGTGCCAGCAGCCCCGGGTCATACAATGAGCAGTTCTTC
cdr3_aa: CASSPGSYNEQFF
clone_size: few
j_call: TRBJ2-1
v_call: TRBV7-3
d_call: -

cdr3_nt: TGCAGTGCTAGAGAAGGTGGGGGTCCCCCCAATCAGCCCCAGCATTTT
cdr3_aa: CSAREGGGPPNQPQHF
clone_size: many
j_call: TRBJ1-5
v_call: TRBV20-1
d_call: -

cdr3_nt: TGTGCCAGCAGTGAACACACCGGCGAGCAGTACTTC
cdr3_aa: CASSEHTGEQYF
clone_size: many
j_call: TRBJ2-7
v_call: TRBV6-1
d_call: -

cdr3_nt: TGTGCCAGCAGCGTGGGGACTGACTGGGGTCAGCCCCAGCATTTT
cdr3_aa: CASSVGTDWGQPQHF
clone_size: medium-sized
j_call: TRBJ1-5
v_call: TRBV9
d_call: -

cdr3_nt: TGCGCCAGCAGTCATGGGGGGGGCAGCGCCTACGAGCAGTACTTC
cdr3_aa: CASSHGGGSAYEQYF
clone_size: few
j_call: TRBJ2-7
v_call: TRBV23-1
d_call: -

cdr3_nt: TGTGCCAGCAGCCAAGCGGCTAGCGGGGGGGTCTTGAAGTTCTTC
cdr3_aa: CASSQAASGGVLKFF
clone_size: many
j_call: TRBJ2-1
v_call: TRBV3-1
d_call: TRBD2

cdr3_nt: TGTGCCAGCAGTTTTCGGGACAGGAGGTATAGCAATCAGCCCCAGCATTTT
cdr3_aa: CASSFRDRRYSNQPQHF
clone_size: many
j_call: TRBJ1-5
v_call: TRBV28
d_call: TRBD1

cdr3_nt: TGTGCCAGCAGTGAATTAAGCCGGGAGCCCCAGCATTTT
cdr3_aa: CASSELSREPQHF
clone_size: many
j_call: TRBJ1-5
v_call: TRBV6-1
d_call: -

cdr3_nt: TGCGCCAGCAGCTTGGGGATAGCCACCTACGAGCAGTACTTC
cdr3_aa: CASSLGIATYEQYF
clone_size: few
j_call: TRBJ2-7
v_call: TRBV5-1
d_call: -

cdr3_nt: TGTGCCAGTTCGGGACAGAGTTACGTTGAGCAGTACTTC
cdr3_aa: CASSGQSYVEQYF
clone_size: many
j_call: TRBJ2-7
v_call: TRBV12-3/TRBV12-4
d_call: TRBD1

cdr3_nt: TGTGCCAGCAGCTTAACGAGAGAAACTGAAGCTTTCTTT
cdr3_aa: CASSLTRETEAFF
clone_size: -
j_call: TRBJ1-1
v_call: TRBV7-3
d_call: -

cdr3_nt: TGTGCCAATTCCTTTCAAGAAACCCAGTACTTC
cdr3_aa: CANSFQETQYF
clone_size: few
j_call: TRBJ2-5
v_call: TRBV2
d_call: -

cdr3_nt: TGTGCCTGGAGTGCAGTGCAGGGGGCTAACTACACCTTC
cdr3_aa: CAWSAVQGANYTF
clone_size: many
j_call: TRBJ1-2
v_call: TRBV30
d_call: TRBD1

cdr3_nt: TGTGCCAGTAGTCCCCTCGATCAAGCATCACCCCTCCACTTT
cdr3_aa: CASSPLDQASPLHF
clone_size: many
j_call: TRBJ1-6
v_call: TRBV19
d_call: -

cdr3_nt: TGTGCCAGCAGCCCTGCGGGGGACACTGAAGCTTTCTTT
cdr3_aa: CASSPAGDTEAFF
clone_size: many
j_call: TRBJ1-1
v_call: TRBV28
d_call: -

cdr3_nt: TGCAGTGCTAGACTTAGCGGAAAAGGCTATTACAATGAGCAGTTCTTC
cdr3_aa: CSARLSGKGYYNEQFF
clone_size: many
j_call: TRBJ2-1
v_call: TRBV20-1
d_call: -

cdr3_nt: TGTGCCAGCAGTCCAGGGACATTCCAAGAGACCCAGTACTTC
cdr3_aa: CASSPGTFQETQYF
clone_size: many
j_call: TRBJ2-5
v_call: TRBV6-1
d_call: -

cdr3_nt: TGTGCCAGCCAGGCCCGGGGCAAATCTGAAGCTTTCTTT
cdr3_aa: CASQARGKSEAFF
clone_size: -
j_call: TRBJ1-1
v_call: TRBV7-9
d_call: -

cdr3_nt: TGTGCCAGCAGTTTTGGGGGAGGCACTGAAGCTTTCTTT
cdr3_aa: CASSFGGGTEAFF
clone_size: many
j_call: TRBJ1-1
v_call: TRBV12-3/TRBV12-4
d_call: -

cdr3_nt: TGTGCCAGCAGTGAAACGGGAGATACGCAGTATTTT
cdr3_aa: CASSETGDTQYF
clone_size: many
j_call: TRBJ2-3
v_call: TRBV2
d_call: -

cdr3_nt: TGCGCCTCAGGGGATAACACTGAAGCTTTCTTT
cdr3_aa: CASGDNTEAFF
clone_size: -
j_call: TRBJ1-1
v_call: TRBV10-1
d_call: -

cdr3_nt: TGTGCCAGCAGTGAAATAGGGGGAGGTAATTCACCCCTCCACTTT
cdr3_aa: CASSEIGGGNSPLHF
clone_size: many
j_call: TRBJ1-6
v_call: TRBV6-4
d_call: -

cdr3_nt: TGCGCCAGCAGCGATCAGCCCCAGCATTTT
cdr3_aa: CASSDQPQHF
clone_size: few
j_call: TRBJ1-5
v_call: TRBV23-1
d_call: -

cdr3_nt: TGTGCCAGCAGCCAACAGGTTCTCGATTCACCCCTCCACTTT
cdr3_aa: CASSQQVLDSPLHF
clone_size: -
j_call: TRBJ1-6
v_call: TRBV7-9
d_call: -

cdr3_nt: TGTGCCAGCAGATTGGGACAGGGGGCCTACGAGCAGTACTTC
cdr3_aa: CASRLGQGAYEQYF
clone_size: medium-sized
j_call: TRBJ2-7
v_call: TRBV6-1
d_call: TRBD1

cdr3_nt: TGTGCCAGCAGTTACTCGATCCAGCCCGCTGACTATCGGTACACCTTC
cdr3_aa: CASSYSIQPADYRYTF
clone_size: many
j_call: TRBJ1-2
v_call: TRBV6-2/TRBV6-3
d_call: -

cdr3_nt: TGTGCCAGCAGTTTATGGGATAGCAATCAGCCCCAGCATTTT
cdr3_aa: CASSLWDSNQPQHF
clone_size: many
j_call: TRBJ1-5
v_call: TRBV12-3/TRBV12-4
d_call: -

cdr3_nt: TGTGCTAGCAGTGTGACAAACGCAGAAACGCTGTATTTT
cdr3_aa: CASSVTNAETLYF
clone_size: -
j_call: TRBJ2-3
v_call: TRBV15
d_call: -

cdr3_nt: TGTGCCAGCCGAGATGGGCAGCAATCACCCCATTTT
cdr3_aa: CASRDGQQSPHF
clone_size: many
j_call: TRBJ1-5
v_call: TRBV6-1
d_call: -

cdr3_nt: TGTGCCAGCAGTCCCGGACAGGGGAGCGAGCAGTACTTC
cdr3_aa: CASSPGQGSEQYF
clone_size: many
j_call: TRBJ2-7
v_call: TRBV6-6
d_call: TRBD1

cdr3_nt: TGTGCCAGTAGATTAAATCCAGGGAGGGATGGCTACACCTTC
cdr3_aa: CASRLNPGRDGYTF
clone_size: many
j_call: TRBJ1-2
v_call: TRBV19
d_call: -

cdr3_nt: TGTGCCAGCAGAAGGGCCACCGGAGGGCTGTTTTTT
cdr3_aa: CASRRATGGLFF
clone_size: many
j_call: TRBJ2-2
v_call: TRBV2
d_call: -

cdr3_nt: TGCAGTGCTAGAGATCAGGATTCACCCCTCCACTTT
cdr3_aa: CSARDQDSPLHF
clone_size: -
j_call: TRBJ1-6
v_call: TRBV20-1
d_call: -